The text below deals with one T cell receptor (beta chain). Its antigen remains unknown. This sample is part of a study of STAT5B mutations in CD4+ large granular lymphocyte leukemia. Study results and limitations: Top patient clones used TRBV06 genes more often: 8/27 versus 2/35 in controls.

The germline V gene has CDR1 MDHEN and CDR2 SYDVKM. The CDR3 covers 13 residues. The V end lost 3 bases, the J end lost 5 bases, and 10 bases lay between the germline ends. Clones were sequenced by immunoSEQ multiplex PCR, and TCRdb holds only the in-frame ones, with some missing. The profile shows around 8,900 clones, about nine tenths of them singletons. This clonotype was obtained from a woman in her seventies with CD4+ T-cell large granular lymphocyte leukemia. The chain employs TRBV28 and TRBJ1-1; weak D call: TRBD1 (5 bases). The source material was PBMCs. CDR3 DNA sequence: TGTGCCAGCAGTTTCTCAGGGCAAACTGAAGCTTTCTTT. Translated: CASSFSGQTEAFF.